This passage covers 3 T cell receptor beta chains from one sample sequenced in a study of T cell changes during pregnancy in multiple sclerosis. Sequenced by immunoSEQ multiplex PCR; TCRdb stores in-frame clones only, minus some. The sample lists about 57,000 clones; approximately 90% were seen once. Sequenced here: CD4+ T cells from peripheral blood mononuclear cells, sampled in the second trimester of pregnancy. These receptors were taken from a female donor with multiple sclerosis, enrolled in a pregnancy study.

J is TRBJ2-7 and V is TRBV2; 9 bases match TRBD2. Looked up from germline, CDR1 is SNHLY and CDR2 is FYNNEI. With V trimmed by 4 bases and J by 3 bases, 4 bases remained unmatched. The CDR3 is 14 residues long. DNA for the CDR3: TGTGCCAGCAGTGGGGCGGGGGGGGTCTACGAGCAGTACTTC. It specifies CASSGAGGVYEQYF.

This clone has a single count. As DNA, the CDR3 is TGTGCCAGCAGCTACGGGGATACCTACGAGCAGTACTTC. Its translation: CASSYGDTYEQYF. V and J are TRBV6-1 and TRBJ2-7, with a possible D match to TRBD2 (5 bases). Per the germline V gene, CDR1 is MNHNS and CDR2 is SASEGT. V lost 6 bases and J 2 bases, leaving 11 bases between the germline ends. This CDR3 is 13 amino acids long.

This rearrangement joins TRBV10-2 to TRBJ1-1; 7 nucleotides line up with TRBD1. With 3 bases clipped from V and 4 bases from J, the junction kept 8 bases outside the gene matches. This CDR3 contains 15 residues. Germline-derived CDR1 and CDR2 are WSHSY and SAAADI. The CDR3 sequence is CASSEQTGTGTEAFF. The DNA of the CDR3 is TGCGCCAGCAGTGAACAGACAGGGACGGGCACTGAAGCTTTCTTT.